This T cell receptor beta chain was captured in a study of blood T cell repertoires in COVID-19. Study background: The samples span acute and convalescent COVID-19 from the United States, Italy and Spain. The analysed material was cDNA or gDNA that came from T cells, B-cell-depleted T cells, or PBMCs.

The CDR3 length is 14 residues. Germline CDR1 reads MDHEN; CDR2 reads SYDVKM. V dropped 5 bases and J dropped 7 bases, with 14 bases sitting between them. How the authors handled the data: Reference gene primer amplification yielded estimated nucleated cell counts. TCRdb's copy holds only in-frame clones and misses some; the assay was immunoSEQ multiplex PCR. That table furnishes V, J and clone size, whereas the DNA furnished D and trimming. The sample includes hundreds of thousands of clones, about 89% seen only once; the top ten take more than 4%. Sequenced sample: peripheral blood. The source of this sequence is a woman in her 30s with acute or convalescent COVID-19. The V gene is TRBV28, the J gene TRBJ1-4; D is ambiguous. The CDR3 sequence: CASSDPGSVEKLFF. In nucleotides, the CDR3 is TGTGCCAGCAGTGATCCGGGGTCGGTTGAAAAACTGTTTTTT.